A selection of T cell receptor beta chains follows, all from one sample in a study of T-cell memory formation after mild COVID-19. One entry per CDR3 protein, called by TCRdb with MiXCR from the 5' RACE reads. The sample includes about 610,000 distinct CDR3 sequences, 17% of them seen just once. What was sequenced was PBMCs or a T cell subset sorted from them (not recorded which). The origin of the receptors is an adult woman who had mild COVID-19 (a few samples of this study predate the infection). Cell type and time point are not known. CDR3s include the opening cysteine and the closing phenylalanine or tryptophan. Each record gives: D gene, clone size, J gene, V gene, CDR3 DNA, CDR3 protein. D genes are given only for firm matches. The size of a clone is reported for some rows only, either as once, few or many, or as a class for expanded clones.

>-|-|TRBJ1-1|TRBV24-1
TGTGCCACCAGTGCCGGGACACTGAACACTGAAGCTTTCTTT
CATSAGTLNTEAFF
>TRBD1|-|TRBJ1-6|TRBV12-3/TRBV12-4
TGTGCCAGCAGACAGGGACAGGGGACGAATTCACCCCTCCACTTT
CASRQGQGTNSPLHF
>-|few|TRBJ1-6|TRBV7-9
TGTGCCGCAACCTATTCGGTTCTAGGTTCACCCCTCCACTTT
CAATYSVLGSPLHF
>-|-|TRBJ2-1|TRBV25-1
TGTGCCAGCAGTAAGACTGGGCCCTTCGGGGAGCAGTTCTTC
CASSKTGPFGEQFF
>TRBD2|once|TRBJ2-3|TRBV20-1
TGCAGTGCTCACGGGACTAGCGGGGTTTTT
CSAHGTSGVF
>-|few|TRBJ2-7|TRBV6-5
TGTGCCGGGGGCCGAGGCAGAGACTACGAGCAGTACTTC
CAGGRGRDYEQYF
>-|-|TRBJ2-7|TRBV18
TGTGCCAGCTCACCCCGGCAGTACGACGAGCAGTACTTC
CASSPRQYDEQYF
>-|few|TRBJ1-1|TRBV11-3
TGTGCCAGCAGCCGTACAGGGATGGGGGGGAACACTGAAGCTTTCTTT
CASSRTGMGGNTEAFF
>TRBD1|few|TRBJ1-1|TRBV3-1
TGTGCCAGCAGCCACACAGGGGCGAACACTGAAGCTTTCTTT
CASSHTGANTEAFF
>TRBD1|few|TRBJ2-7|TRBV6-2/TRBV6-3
TGTGCCAGCACCTCACCTAGGACAGGACCCTACGAGCAGTACTTC
CASTSPRTGPYEQYF
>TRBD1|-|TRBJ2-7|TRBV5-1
TGCGCCAGCAGCTTGGTGGGGACAGGGATCAACGAGCAGTACTTC
CASSLVGTGINEQYF
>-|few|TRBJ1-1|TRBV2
TGTGCCAGCAGCACTAAACTTATGAACACTGAAGCTTTCTTT
CASSTKLMNTEAFF
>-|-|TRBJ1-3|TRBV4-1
TGCGCCAGCAGCCAAGGAAGAGTCAGGGGCTCTGGAAACACCATATATTTT
CASSQGRVRGSGNTIYF
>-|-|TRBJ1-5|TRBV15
TGTGCCACCAGCAGAGTAGGACGGGCGAGCAATCAGCCCCAGCATTTT
CATSRVGRASNQPQHF
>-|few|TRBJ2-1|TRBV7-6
TGTGCCAGCAGCTTAGGAAACAGGGCCAGCTACAATGAGCAGTTCTTC
CASSLGNRASYNEQFF
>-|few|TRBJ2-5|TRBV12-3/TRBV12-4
TGTGCCAGCAGGATGGGGCCTAGTGCTGAGACCCAGTACTTC
CASRMGPSAETQYF
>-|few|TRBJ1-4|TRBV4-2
TGTGCCAGCAGCCAAGATAGGTCGGGAGCTAATGAAAAACTGTTTTTT
CASSQDRSGANEKLFF
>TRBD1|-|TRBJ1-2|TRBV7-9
TGTGCCAGCAGCTTATTCCCCCAGGACAGGGGGGTCGTCAACTATGGCTACACCTTC
CASSLFPQDRGVVNYGYTF
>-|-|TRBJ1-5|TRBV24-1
TGTGCCACCAGTGATCGGACAGATAGCAATCAGCCCCAGCATTTT
CATSDRTDSNQPQHF
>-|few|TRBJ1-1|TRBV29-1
TGCAGCACTGGGAGGATGCGAAACACTGAAGCTTTCTTT
CSTGRMRNTEAFF
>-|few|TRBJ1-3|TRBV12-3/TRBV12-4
TGTGCCAGCAGTCCCCCTCGAGTAGGCTCTGGAAACACCATATATTTT
CASSPPRVGSGNTIYF
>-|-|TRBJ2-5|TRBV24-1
TGTGCCATCGGGGCCGGGGAGACCCAGTACTTC
CAIGAGETQYF
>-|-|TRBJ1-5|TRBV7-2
TGTGCCAGCAGCTTAGTCGATAGGGGAGGTCAGCCCCAGCATTTT
CASSLVDRGGQPQHF
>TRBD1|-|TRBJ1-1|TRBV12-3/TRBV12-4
TGTGCCAGCAGCAAGACAGGGGCTAATGAACCTGAAGCTTTCTTT
CASSKTGANEPEAFF
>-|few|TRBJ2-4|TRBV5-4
TGTGCCAGCAGTTCCCGGGCAGGGGAGAACATTCAGTACTTC
CASSSRAGENIQYF
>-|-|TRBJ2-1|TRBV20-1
TGCAGTGCTAGCGGGAACAATGAGCAGTTCTTC
CSASGNNEQFF
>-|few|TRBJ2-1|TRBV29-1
TGCAGCGTTGGGCAGGGAGTTCTCAATGAGCAGTTCTTC
CSVGQGVLNEQFF
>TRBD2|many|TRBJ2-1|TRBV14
TGTGCCAGCAGCCCCAGACTAGCGGGAAACAATGAGCAGTTCTTC
CASSPRLAGNNEQFF
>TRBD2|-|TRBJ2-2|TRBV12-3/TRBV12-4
TGTGCCAGCAGTGCCCGGGAGGGGCTGTTTTTT
CASSAREGLFF
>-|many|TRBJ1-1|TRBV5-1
TGCGCCAGCAGCTTCCGGACGGTGAACACTGAAGCTTTCTTT
CASSFRTVNTEAFF
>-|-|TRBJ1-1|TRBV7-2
TGTGCCAGCAGCTTAGGTGGATGGGGGGTAGTACTGAACACTGAAGCTTTCTTT
CASSLGGWGVVLNTEAFF
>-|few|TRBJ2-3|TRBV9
TGTGCCAGCAGCGCCTCGTCGGGGGCCGGATACACAGATACGCAGTATTTT
CASSASSGAGYTDTQYF
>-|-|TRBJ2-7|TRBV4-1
TGCGCCAGCAGCCAAGGGCTACAGGCGTCCACCTACGAGCAGTACTTC
CASSQGLQASTYEQYF
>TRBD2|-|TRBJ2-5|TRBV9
TGTGCCAGCAGCGCTAGCGGGGCGCATTTGAGCGAGACCCAGTACTTC
CASSASGAHLSETQYF
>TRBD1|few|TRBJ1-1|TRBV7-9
TGTGCCAGCAGCAAGAAAGACAGGGTTGAAGCTTTCTTT
CASSKKDRVEAFF
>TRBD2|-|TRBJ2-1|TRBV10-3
TGTGCCATCAGCGAGACTAGCGGGATATCGACGACCAATGAGCAGTTCTTC
CAISETSGISTTNEQFF
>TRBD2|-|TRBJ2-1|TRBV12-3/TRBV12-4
TGTGCCAGCAGACTTAGCGGGACCTACAATGAGCAGTTCTTC
CASRLSGTYNEQFF
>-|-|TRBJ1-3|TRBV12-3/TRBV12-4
TGTGCCAGCCATCCCATACCCACGTGGAAAGGAAGATGGTATAGGGGAAACACCATATATTTT
CASHPIPTWKGRWYRGNTIYF
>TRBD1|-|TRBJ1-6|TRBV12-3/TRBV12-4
TGTGCCAGCAGGGACTCGACAGGGGGCGATTCACCCCTCCACTTT
CASRDSTGGDSPLHF
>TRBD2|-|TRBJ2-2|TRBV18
TGTGCCAGCTCACTGGGACTAGTCGGAACTACCGGGGAGCTGTTTTTT
CASSLGLVGTTGELFF
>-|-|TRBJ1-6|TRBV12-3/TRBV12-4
TGTGCCAGCGGCGTCTATAATTCACCCCTCCACTTT
CASGVYNSPLHF
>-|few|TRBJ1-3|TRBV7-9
TGTGCCAGCAGCTTCACCGACCGTCCCCGGGGAAACACCATATATTTT
CASSFTDRPRGNTIYF
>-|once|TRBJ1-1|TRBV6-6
TGTGCCAGCATTCTAAGAGGCGCAGGCTACACTGAAGCTTTCTTT
CASILRGAGYTEAFF
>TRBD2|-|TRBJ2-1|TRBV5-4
TGTGCCAGCAGTTTCGATGCCGGGACTAGGACGGCGTACTACAATGAGCAGTTCTTC
CASSFDAGTRTAYYNEQFF
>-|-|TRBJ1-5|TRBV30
TGTGCCTGGAGTACTAAAGGACCAAGCAATCAGCCCCAGCATTTT
CAWSTKGPSNQPQHF
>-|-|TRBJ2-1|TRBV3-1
TGTGCCAGCAGCCTTGAGTTGGTAATCTACAATGAGCAGTTCTTC
CASSLELVIYNEQFF
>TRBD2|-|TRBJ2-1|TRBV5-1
TGCGCCAGCAGCCCCCGTGGGACTAGCGGGAGCCATGAGCAGTTCTTC
CASSPRGTSGSHEQFF
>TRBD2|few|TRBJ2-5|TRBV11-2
TGTGCCAGCAGCCCCGGGACTAGCGGGAGGTTCCAAGAGACCCAGTACTTC
CASSPGTSGRFQETQYF
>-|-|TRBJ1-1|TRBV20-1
TGCAGTGGCGACAGGAGCAACACTGAAGCTTTCTTT
CSGDRSNTEAFF
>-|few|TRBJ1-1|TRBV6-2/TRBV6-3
TGTGCCAGCAGTTACCGGCAGCCTGAAGCTTTCTTT
CASSYRQPEAFF
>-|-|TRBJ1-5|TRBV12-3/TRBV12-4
TGTGCCAGCAGTCCACCTGGACAGTCAAATCAGCCCCAGCATTTT
CASSPPGQSNQPQHF
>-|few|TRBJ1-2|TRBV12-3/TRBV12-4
TGTGCCAGCAGTACTACTCGGGACTATGGCTACACCTTC
CASSTTRDYGYTF
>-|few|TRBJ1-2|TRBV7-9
TGTGCCAGCAGCCATTTTCAAAACAGGGCTTCTAACTATGGCTACACCTTC
CASSHFQNRASNYGYTF